Here is one T cell receptor beta chain with its context. The antigen is undetermined. This record belongs to a study of lymphopenia after photon versus proton radiotherapy. General study results and limits: Oligoclonal CD8+ Temra expansion after nadir drove photon patients' diversity drop. Post-nadir TCR diversity decline inversely tracked overall survival among those who died.

Sequencing used immunoSEQ multiplex PCR; TCRdb keeps in-frame clones, though not all of them. The profile shows about 58,000 clones, about 88% of them singletons. V lost 2 bases to trimming and J lost 1 base; unmatched junction nucleotides: 5. Germline-derived CDR1 and CDR2 are SGHNT and YYREEE (reference sequence). The CDR3 extends over 15 amino acids. V usage is TRBV5-4 and J usage is TRBJ2-7; 8 nucleotides match TRBD2. Sequences were derived from peripheral blood, sampled from a patient treated with proton-based radiotherapy. This receptor was obtained from a man in his 60s with pancreatic cancer. As DNA, the CDR3 is TGTGCCAGCAGCTTCGCGGGGGGAGCTTCCTACGAGCAGTACTTC. Translated: CASSFAGGASYEQYF.